This T cell receptor beta chain was identified in a study of neurological immune-mediated disorders (dated 2019 in TCRdb). At the level of the whole study: The study compared peripheral blood TCR-beta repertoires of HTLV-I-associated myelopathy (HAM/TSP) patients, multiple sclerosis patients and healthy controls using UMI-based sequencing. The 100 to 110 TCR-beta libraries covered PBMC samples along with longitudinal samples, technical triplicates, and paired sorted CD4+ and CD8+ T-cell subsets. The cohort included approximately 68 subjects: some 15 with HAM/TSP, about 35 with multiple sclerosis, and 20 or so healthy controls.

cDNA was synthesized by template-switch 5'RACE using a primer with a 10-nucleotide random unique molecular identifier that tagged each TCR transcript. Each sequencing run produced over 160 million TCR-beta sequences covering 15-18 subjects. Total RNA was extracted with the RNeasy kit. The KAPA Real-time Library Amplification kit was used to amplify TCR-beta VDJ regions with primers targeting the TCR constant region and the 5'RACE anchor. A first PCR added sample indexes and Illumina adaptors, and a second PCR then raised library yield. After purification with Ampure beads, the TCR product of roughly 650 bp was size-selected on a 2% E-gel SizeSelection system. Before pooling, library quality was checked on a Bioanalyzer, concentration was measured with Qubit, and libraries were quantified with the Kapa Library Quantification kit. An Illumina HiSeq 2500 sequenced the libraries paired-end 2 x 150 bp. To increase sequence diversity, roughly 24-30% phiX was spiked into each library pool. The published analysis was carried out like this. Quality-filtered reads were processed with the UMI-based MiGEC pipeline, and over 80% of raw TCR sequences were removed by the MiGEC pipeline during error correction. IMGT germline references were used for alignment of VDJ genes, and clonotypes were defined by a unique CDR3 amino acid sequence together with V-J genes. VDJtools evaluated clonal expansion, Shannon diversity and CDR3 relatedness (CalcPairwiseDistances, ClusterSamples); CLCbio workbench built phylogenetic trees. Using coefficient-of-variation modelling across technical triplicates, the study counted a clone as expanded if it had at least 8 unique UMIs. The raw public reads went through TCRdb reprocessing: fastp at Q25, MiXCR clone calling, in-frame beta chains kept. Entries that share a CDR3 protein sequence are merged under the most common genes and DNA. None of the V and J calls come from the authors' own analysis; TCRdb made them. The sample yields roughly 50,000 distinct CDR3 sequences; approximately 11% were counted once. The ten biggest clones cover about 10% of the sample.

This clonotype was counted at least ten times. The clone's antigen remains unknown. No much larger clone is present one base from it, and per-base qualities are unavailable. Ends trimmed: V by 5 bases, J by 9 bases; bases unmatched to a gene: 9. The CDR3 starts with the cysteine, ends with the phenylalanine, and has 13 residues. The entry retains the CDR3 DNA only, 39 bases that are in frame from base 1. For CDR1 and CDR2, the germline V gene lists SGHTA and FQGNSA. General study outcomes and caveats: TCR clonal expansion was greatest in HAM/TSP patients and smallest in MS patients, who ranked below even healthy controls. Across subjects, expanded clones never shared an identical CDR3 amino acid sequence, which suggests that the TCR-beta repertoires in every group were private.

Unsorted PBMC libraries were generated from 2 million PBMCs stored in RNAlater at -80 °C until RNA extraction. Peripheral blood was subjected to Ficoll-Hypaque density gradient centrifugation to isolate PBMCs, which were then cryopreserved in liquid nitrogen. The sequence joins TRBV7-2 to TRBJ2-7, and 8 junction bases match TRBD2. The TCR originated in a woman aged 55-70 years with HTLV-1-associated myelopathy (HAM/TSP). The sample consisted of PBMCs. The CDR3 region reads CASSLPEREPQYF. Read as DNA, the sequence is TGTGCCAGCAGCCTGCCAGAGCGGGAGCCGCAGTACTTC.